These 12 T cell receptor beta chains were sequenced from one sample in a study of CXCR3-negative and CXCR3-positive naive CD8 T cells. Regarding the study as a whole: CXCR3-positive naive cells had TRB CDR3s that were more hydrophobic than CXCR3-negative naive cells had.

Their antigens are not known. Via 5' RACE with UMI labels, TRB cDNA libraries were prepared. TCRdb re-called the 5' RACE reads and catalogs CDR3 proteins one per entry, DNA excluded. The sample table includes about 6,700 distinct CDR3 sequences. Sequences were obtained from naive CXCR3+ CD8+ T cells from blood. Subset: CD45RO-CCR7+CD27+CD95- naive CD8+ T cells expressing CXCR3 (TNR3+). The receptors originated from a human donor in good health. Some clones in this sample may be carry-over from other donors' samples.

The CDR3 protein is CASSQSRTARGNTIYF. J is TRBJ1-3 and V is TRBV3-1; the D call of TRBD1 rests on TCRdb alone, since no DNA is present to check it. Germline CDR1 and CDR2: LGHDT and YNNKEL (reference sequence). The CDR3 has 16 residues.

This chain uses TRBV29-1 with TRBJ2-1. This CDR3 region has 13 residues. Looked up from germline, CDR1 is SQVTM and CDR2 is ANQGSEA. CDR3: CSVDSQDYNEQFF.

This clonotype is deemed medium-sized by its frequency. Here the CDR3 reads CASSSRDGKENTEAFF. The gene calls are TRBV12-3 or TRBV12-4 and TRBJ1-1; the TCRdb call, TRBD1, lacks DNA for checking. The CDR3 is 16 residues long.

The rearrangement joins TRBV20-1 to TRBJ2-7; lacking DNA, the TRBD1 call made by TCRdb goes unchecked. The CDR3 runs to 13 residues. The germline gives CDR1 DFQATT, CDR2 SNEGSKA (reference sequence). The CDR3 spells CSASGDRIYEQYF.

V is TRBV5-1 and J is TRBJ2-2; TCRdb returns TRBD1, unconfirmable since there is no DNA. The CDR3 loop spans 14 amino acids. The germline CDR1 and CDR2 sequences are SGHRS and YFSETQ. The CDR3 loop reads CASEITRGTGELFF.

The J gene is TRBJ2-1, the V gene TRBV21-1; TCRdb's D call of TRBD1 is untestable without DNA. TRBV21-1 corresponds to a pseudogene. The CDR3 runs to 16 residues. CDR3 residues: CASSAPTGYPYNEQFF.

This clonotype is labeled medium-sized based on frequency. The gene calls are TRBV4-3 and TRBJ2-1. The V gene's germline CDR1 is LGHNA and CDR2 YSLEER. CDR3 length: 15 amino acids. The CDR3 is CASSQDSATYNEQFF.

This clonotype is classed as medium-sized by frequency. The CDR3 is CSVEVAGYYEQYF. This chain uses TRBV29-1 with TRBJ2-7; TCRdb indicates TRBD1, and absent DNA this call remains unverified. The CDR3 consists of 13 residues. Germline V gene lookup returns CDR1 SQVTM and CDR2 ANQGSEA.

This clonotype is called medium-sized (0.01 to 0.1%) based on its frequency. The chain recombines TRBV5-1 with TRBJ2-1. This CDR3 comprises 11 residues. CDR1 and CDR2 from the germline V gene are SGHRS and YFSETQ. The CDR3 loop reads CASSIGNEQFF.

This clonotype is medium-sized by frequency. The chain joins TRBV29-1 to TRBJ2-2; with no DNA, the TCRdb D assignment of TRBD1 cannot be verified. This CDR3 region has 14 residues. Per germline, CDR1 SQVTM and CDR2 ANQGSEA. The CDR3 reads CSVDQQGVTGELFF.

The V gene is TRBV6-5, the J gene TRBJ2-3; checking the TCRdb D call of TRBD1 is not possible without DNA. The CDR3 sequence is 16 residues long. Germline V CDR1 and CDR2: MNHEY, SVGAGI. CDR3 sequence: CASSLGAGIGTDTQYF.

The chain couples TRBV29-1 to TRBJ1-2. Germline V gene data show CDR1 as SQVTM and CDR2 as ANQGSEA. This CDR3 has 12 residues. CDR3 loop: CSVEGDYYGYTF.